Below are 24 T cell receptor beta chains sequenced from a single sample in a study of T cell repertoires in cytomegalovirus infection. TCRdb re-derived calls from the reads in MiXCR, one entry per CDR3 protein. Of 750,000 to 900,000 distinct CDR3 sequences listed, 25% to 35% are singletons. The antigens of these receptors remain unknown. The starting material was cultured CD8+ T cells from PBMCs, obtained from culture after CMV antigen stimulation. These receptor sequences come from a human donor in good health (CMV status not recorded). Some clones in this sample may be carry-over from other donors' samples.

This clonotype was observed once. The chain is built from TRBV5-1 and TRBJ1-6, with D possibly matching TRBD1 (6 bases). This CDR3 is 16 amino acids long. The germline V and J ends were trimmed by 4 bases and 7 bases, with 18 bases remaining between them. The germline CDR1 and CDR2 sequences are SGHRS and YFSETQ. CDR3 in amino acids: CASSNSQGRLNSPLHF. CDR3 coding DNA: TGCGCCAGCAGCAATTCACAGGGAAGGCTGAATTCACCCCTCCACTTT.

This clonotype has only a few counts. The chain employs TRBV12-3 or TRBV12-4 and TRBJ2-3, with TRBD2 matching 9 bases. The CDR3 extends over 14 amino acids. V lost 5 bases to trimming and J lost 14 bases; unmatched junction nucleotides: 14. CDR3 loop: CASSAAGGPPERYF. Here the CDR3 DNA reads TGTGCCAGCAGTGCAGCGGGGGGACCACCCGAGAGGTATTTT.

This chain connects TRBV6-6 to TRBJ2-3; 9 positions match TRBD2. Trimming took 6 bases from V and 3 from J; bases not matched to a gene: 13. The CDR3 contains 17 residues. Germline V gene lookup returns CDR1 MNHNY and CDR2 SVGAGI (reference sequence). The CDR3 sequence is CASRQGWVAGVTDTQYF. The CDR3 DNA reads TGTGCCAGCAGGCAGGGATGGGTAGCGGGGGTAACAGATACGCAGTATTTT.

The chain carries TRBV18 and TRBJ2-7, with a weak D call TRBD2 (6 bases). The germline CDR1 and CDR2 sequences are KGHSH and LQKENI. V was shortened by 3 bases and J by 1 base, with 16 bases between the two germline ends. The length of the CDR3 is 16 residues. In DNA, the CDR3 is TGTGCCAGCTCACCCCGGCGGGGTCCTACTTCCTACGAGCAGTACTTC. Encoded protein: CASSPRRGPTSYEQYF.

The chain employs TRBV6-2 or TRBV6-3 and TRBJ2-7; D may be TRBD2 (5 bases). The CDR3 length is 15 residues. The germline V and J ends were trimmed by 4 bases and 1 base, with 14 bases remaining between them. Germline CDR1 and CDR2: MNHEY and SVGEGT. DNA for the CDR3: TGTGCCAGCAGTTCCCCCGGGGTCGGATCCTACGAGCAGTACGTC. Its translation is CASSSPGVGSYEQYV.

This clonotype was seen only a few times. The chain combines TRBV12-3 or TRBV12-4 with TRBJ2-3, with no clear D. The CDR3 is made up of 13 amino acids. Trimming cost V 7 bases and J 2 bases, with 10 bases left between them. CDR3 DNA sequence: TGTGCCAGCACCCTCCTCGACACAGATACGCAGTATTTT. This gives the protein CASTLLDTDTQYF.

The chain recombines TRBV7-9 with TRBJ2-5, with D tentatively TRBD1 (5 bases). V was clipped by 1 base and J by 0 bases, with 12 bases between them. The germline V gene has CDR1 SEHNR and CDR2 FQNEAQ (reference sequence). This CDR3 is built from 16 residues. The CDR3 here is CASSLVWGGDQETQYF. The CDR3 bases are TGTGCCAGCAGCTTAGTGTGGGGCGGAGACCAAGAGACCCAGTACTTC. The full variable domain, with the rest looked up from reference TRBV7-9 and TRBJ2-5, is DTGVSQNPRHKITKRGQNVTFRCDPISEHNRLYWYRQTLGQGPEFLTYFQNEAQLEKSRLLSDRFSAERPKGSFSTLEIQRTEQGDSAMYLCASSLVWGGDQETQYFGPGTRLLVL.

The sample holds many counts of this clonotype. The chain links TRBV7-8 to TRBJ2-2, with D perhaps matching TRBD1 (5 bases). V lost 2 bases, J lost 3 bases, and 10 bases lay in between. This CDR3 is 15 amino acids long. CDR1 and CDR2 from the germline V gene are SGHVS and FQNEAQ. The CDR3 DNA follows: TGTGCCAGCAGCTTATATAGGGGATACACCGGGGAGCTGTTTTTT. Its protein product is CASSLYRGYTGELFF.

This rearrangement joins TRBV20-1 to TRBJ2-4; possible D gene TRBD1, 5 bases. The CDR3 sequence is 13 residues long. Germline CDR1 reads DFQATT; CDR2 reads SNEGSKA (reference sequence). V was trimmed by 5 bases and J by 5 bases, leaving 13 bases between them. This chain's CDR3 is CSAPVGLQNIQYF. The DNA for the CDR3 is TGCAGTGCTCCGGTGGGGCTACAAAACATTCAGTACTTC.

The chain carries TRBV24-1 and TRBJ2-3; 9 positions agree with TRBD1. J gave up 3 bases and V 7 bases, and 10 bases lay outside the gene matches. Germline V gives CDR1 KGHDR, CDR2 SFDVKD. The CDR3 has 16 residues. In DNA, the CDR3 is TGTGCCACCAGCAAACCGGGACAGGGATCAACAGATACGCAGTATTTT. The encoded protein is CATSKPGQGSTDTQYF.

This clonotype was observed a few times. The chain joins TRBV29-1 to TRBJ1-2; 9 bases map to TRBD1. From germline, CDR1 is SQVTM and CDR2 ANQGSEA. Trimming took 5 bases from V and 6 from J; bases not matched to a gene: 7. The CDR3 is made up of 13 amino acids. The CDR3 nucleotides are TGCAGCGTTCCGGGACAGGGTCTGAATGGCTACACCTTC. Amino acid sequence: CSVPGQGLNGYTF.

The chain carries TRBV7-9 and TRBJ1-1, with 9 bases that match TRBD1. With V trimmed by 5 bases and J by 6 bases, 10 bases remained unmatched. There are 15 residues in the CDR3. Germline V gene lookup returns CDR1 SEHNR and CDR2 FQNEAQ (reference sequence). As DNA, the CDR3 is TGTGCCAGCAGCCCAAGGACAGGGGTTTTCGCTGAAGCTTTCTTT. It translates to CASSPRTGVFAEAFF.

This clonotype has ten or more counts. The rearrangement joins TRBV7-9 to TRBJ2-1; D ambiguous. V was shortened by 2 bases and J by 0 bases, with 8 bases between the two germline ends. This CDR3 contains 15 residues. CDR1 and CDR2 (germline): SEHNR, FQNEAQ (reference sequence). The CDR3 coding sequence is TGTGCCAGCAGCTTAATCAAAAGCTCCTACAATGAGCAGTTCTTC. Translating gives CASSLIKSSYNEQFF. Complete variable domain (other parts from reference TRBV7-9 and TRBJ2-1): DTGVSQNPRHKITKRGQNVTFRCDPISEHNRLYWYRQTLGQGPEFLTYFQNEAQLEKSRLLSDRFSAERPKGSFSTLEIQRTEQGDSAMYLCASSLIKSSYNEQFFGPGTRLTVL.

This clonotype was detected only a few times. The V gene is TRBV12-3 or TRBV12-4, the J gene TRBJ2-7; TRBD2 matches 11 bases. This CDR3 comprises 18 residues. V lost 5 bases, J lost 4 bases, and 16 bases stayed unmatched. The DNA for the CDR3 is TGTGCCAGCAGTGGGGGGGTTGGACTAGCGGGTCCTACATACGAGCAGTACGTC. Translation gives CASSGGVGLAGPTYEQYV.

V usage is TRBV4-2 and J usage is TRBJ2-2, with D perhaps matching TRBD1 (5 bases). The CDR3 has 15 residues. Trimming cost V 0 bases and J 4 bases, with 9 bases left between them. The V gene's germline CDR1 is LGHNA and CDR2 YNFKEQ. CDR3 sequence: CASSQDQGLTGELFF. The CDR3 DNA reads TGTGCCAGCAGCCAAGATCAGGGCCTCACCGGGGAGCTGTTTTTT.

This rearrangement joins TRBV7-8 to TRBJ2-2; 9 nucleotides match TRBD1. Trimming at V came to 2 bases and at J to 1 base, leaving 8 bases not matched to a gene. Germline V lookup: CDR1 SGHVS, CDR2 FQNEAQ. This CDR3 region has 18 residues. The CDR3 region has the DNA TGTGCCAGCAGCTTAAGCCGGGACAGGGTATGGAACACCGGGGAGCTGTTTTTT. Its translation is CASSLSRDRVWNTGELFF.

The DNA for the CDR3 is TGTGCCAGTAGTATAGCTCGGGACTACGAGCAGTACTTC. It is translated as CASSIARDYEQYF. The V call is TRBV19, the J call TRBJ2-7, with D possibly matching TRBD2 (5 bases). Trimming shortened V by 1 base and J by 3 bases, and 7 bases separated the two germline ends. The CDR3 spans 13 residues. Germline assignment: CDR1 LNHDA and CDR2 SQIVND (reference sequence).

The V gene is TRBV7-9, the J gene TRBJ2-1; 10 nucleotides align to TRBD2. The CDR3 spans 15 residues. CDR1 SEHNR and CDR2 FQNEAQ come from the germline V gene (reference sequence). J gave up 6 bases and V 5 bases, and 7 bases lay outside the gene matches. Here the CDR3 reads CASSHTSGASNEQFF. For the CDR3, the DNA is TGTGCCAGCAGCCATACTAGCGGGGCTTCCAATGAGCAGTTCTTC.

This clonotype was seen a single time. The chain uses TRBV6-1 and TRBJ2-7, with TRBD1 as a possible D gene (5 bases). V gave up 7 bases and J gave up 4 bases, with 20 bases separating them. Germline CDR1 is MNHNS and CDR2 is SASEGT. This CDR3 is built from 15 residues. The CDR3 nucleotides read TGTGCCAGCAAACCCGTTCAGGGAACCTCTTACGAGCAGTACTTC. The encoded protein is CASKPVQGTSYEQYF.

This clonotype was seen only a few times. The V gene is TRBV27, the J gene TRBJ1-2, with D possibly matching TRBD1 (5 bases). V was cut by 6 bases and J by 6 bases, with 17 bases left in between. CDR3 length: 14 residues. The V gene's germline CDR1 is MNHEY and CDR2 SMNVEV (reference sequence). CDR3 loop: CASRVLGASDGYTF. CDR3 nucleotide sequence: TGTGCCAGCAGGGTACTAGGGGCCTCGGATGGCTACACCTTC.

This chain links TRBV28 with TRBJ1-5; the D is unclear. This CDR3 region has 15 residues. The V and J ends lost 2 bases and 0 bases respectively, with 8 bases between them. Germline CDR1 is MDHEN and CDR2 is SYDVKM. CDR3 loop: CASSLTLSSNQPQHF. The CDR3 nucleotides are TGTGCCAGCAGTTTAACGCTGAGTAGCAATCAGCCCCAGCATTTT.

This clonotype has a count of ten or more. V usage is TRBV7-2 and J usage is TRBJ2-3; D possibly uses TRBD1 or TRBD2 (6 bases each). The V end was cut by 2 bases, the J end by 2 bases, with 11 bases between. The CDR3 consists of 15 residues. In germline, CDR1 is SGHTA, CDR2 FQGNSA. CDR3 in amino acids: CASSLNGGFTDTQYF. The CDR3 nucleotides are TGTGCCAGCAGCTTAAACGGGGGCTTCACAGATACGCAGTATTTT. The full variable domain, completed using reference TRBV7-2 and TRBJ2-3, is GAGVSQSPSNKVTEKGKDVELRCDPISGHTALYWYRQSLGQGLEFLIYFQGNSAPDKSGLPSDRFSAERTGGSVSTLTIQRTQQEDSAVYLCASSLNGGFTDTQYFGPGTRLTVL.

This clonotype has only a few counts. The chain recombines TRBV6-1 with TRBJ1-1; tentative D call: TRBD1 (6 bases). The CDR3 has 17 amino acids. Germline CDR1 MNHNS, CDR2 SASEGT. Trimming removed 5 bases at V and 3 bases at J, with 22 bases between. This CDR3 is CASSPDRLIRLDTEAFF. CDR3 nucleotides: TGTGCCAGCAGTCCCGACAGGTTGATCCGTTTGGACACTGAAGCTTTCTTT.

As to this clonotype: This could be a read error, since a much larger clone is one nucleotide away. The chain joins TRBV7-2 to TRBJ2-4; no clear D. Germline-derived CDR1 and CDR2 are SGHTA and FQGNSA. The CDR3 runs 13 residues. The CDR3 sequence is CAGSSFRLSIQYF. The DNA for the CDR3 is TGTGCCGGCAGCTCTTTCCGACTGAGCATTCAGTACTTC.